The 29 T cell receptor beta chains listed next were all sequenced from one sample in a study of blood T cell repertoires in COVID-19. Method: immunoSEQ multiplex PCR; TCRdb's copy keeps in-frame clones and lacks some. The data show 150,000 or so clones, approximately 85% seen once. Sequences were obtained from peripheral blood. All receptors derive from a man aged 60-69 years with active or convalescent COVID-19.

The chain employs TRBV5-4 and TRBJ2-6; TRBD1 matches 9 bases. V lost 0 bases, J lost 2 bases, and 9 bases stayed unmatched. Germline V CDR1 and CDR2: SGHNT, YYREEE (reference sequence). The CDR3 has 19 amino acids. This chain's CDR3 is CASSLAPGQGTAGANVLTF. CDR3 in DNA: TGTGCCAGCAGCTTGGCCCCCGGACAGGGGACGGCTGGGGCCAACGTCCTGACTTTC.

This clone was detected once. This chain uses TRBV5-6 with TRBJ2-1; D not certain. CDR1 SGHDT and CDR2 YYEEEE come from the germline V gene. CDR3 size: 11 residues. Trimming shortened V by 2 bases and J by 9 bases, and 6 bases separated the two germline ends. This chain's CDR3 is CASSFTGEQFF. The CDR3 DNA is TGTGCCAGCAGCTTTACTGGTGAGCAGTTCTTC.

The chain is built from TRBV9 and TRBJ2-2; 7 nucleotides line up with TRBD2. Germline CDR1 is SGDLS and CDR2 is YYNGEE. J was trimmed by 5 bases and V by 0 bases; bases with no gene match: 4. The CDR3 consists of 15 residues. In DNA, the CDR3 is TGTGCCAGCAGCGTAGGCGGGAGAGGGACCGGGGAGCTGTTTTTT. Translated, it gives CASSVGGRGTGELFF.

This clone was detected only a few times. The chain couples TRBV28 to TRBJ1-1, with unresolved D. V lost 6 bases to trimming and J lost 3 bases, with 8 bases between them. The germline CDR1 and CDR2 sequences are MDHEN and SYDVKM. The CDR3 contains 12 residues. DNA for the CDR3: TGTGCCAGCAGCCCCGACTACACTGAAGCTTTCTTT. Translated: CASSPDYTEAFF. The variable domain in full, with the rest retrieved from reference TRBV28 and TRBJ1-1, is DVKVTQSSRYLVKRTGEKVFLECVQDMDHENMFWYRQDPGLGLRLIYFSYDVKMKEKGDIPEGYSVSREKKERFSLILESASTNQTSMYLCASSPDYTEAFFGQGTRLTVV.

The chain is built from TRBV5-4 and TRBJ1-1; 10 bases map to TRBD1. Germline loops: CDR1 SGHNT, CDR2 YYREEE (reference sequence). With 3 bases clipped from V and 0 bases from J, the junction kept 11 bases outside the gene matches. The CDR3 covers 18 residues. CDR3 coding DNA: TGTGCCAGCAGCTGGGGGGACAGGGGATCGATCATGAACACTGAAGCTTTCTTT. Protein product: CASSWGDRGSIMNTEAFF.

In its sample, this clone was seen a few times. The chain combines TRBV3-1 (or the pseudogene TRBV3-2) with TRBJ1-5; no definite D call. This CDR3 is 14 amino acids long. Germline CDR1 is LGHDT and CDR2 is YNNKEL (reference sequence). Trimming cost V 3 bases and J 4 bases, with 10 bases left between them. The CDR3 protein is CASSQQDLNQPQHF. CDR3 bases: TGTGCCAGCAGCCAGCAGGACTTAAATCAGCCCCAGCATTTT.

The chain combines TRBV7-9 with TRBJ2-6; a weak D match, TRBD1 (5 bases). The V gene lost 4 bases and the J gene lost 1 base, with 11 bases spanning the gap. Germline CDR1 reads SEHNR; CDR2 reads FQNEAQ (reference sequence). The CDR3 contains 16 residues. The CDR3, as DNA: TGTGCCAGCAGCTACATCCAGGGTTCTGGGGCCAACGTCCTGACTTTC. As protein: CASSYIQGSGANVLTF. Variable domain in full (rest from reference TRBV7-9 and TRBJ2-6): DTGVSQNPRHKITKRGQNVTFRCDPISEHNRLYWYRQTLGQGPEFLTYFQNEAQLEKSRLLSDRFSAERPKGSFSTLEIQRTEQGDSAMYLCASSYIQGSGANVLTFGAGSRLTVL.

The chain employs TRBV7-9 and TRBJ1-2; D is uncertain. Germline V gene lookup returns CDR1 SEHNR and CDR2 FQNEAQ (reference sequence). Trimming pared 7 bases from V and 6 bases from J, leaving 18 bases between. This CDR3 has 14 residues. This CDR3 is CASTLSGGYDGYTF. The DNA for the CDR3 is TGTGCCAGCACCCTTAGTGGAGGGTATGATGGCTACACCTTC.

Within the sample, this clone is medium-sized. This chain joins TRBV19 and TRBJ2-7, with D uncertain. CDR1 and CDR2 from the germline V gene are LNHDA and SQIVND (reference sequence). This CDR3 is 14 amino acids long. The germline V and J ends were trimmed by 0 bases and 1 base, with 7 bases remaining between them. CDR3 sequence reads: CASSIDAVSYEQYF. The CDR3 nucleotides are TGTGCCAGTAGTATAGACGCGGTATCCTACGAGCAGTACTTC.

The CDR3 DNA sequence: TGTGCCAGCAGATCCCCAGGGCTCCGAAACTCCTACGAGCAGTACTTC. The encoded protein is CASRSPGLRNSYEQYF. The gene calls are TRBV28 and TRBJ2-7; D perhaps matches TRBD1 (5 bases). Trimming cost V 6 bases and J 0 bases, with 18 bases left between them. Germline CDR1 is MDHEN and CDR2 is SYDVKM. The CDR3 consists of 16 residues.

CDR3 region: CASSWGQGQDNEKLFF. The CDR3 DNA is TGTGCCAGCAGCTGGGGACAGGGACAGGATAATGAAAAACTGTTTTTT. This chain links TRBV4-2 with TRBJ1-4, with TRBD1 matching over 9 bases. Germline V gives CDR1 LGHNA, CDR2 YNFKEQ. The V and J ends lost 5 bases and 4 bases, in that order; junction bases with no gene match: 8. The CDR3 has 16 amino acids.

The chain couples TRBV15 to TRBJ2-1, with 12 bases aligning to TRBD2. Looked up from germline, CDR1 is LNHNV and CDR2 is YYDKDF (reference sequence). The CDR3 consists of 15 residues. V lost 5 bases, J lost 3 bases, and 2 bases stayed unmatched. CDR3 nucleotide sequence: TGTGCCACCAGCGAGACTAGCGGGGGCTACAATGAGCAGTTCTTC. Protein sequence: CATSETSGGYNEQFF.

The rearrangement joins TRBV5-1 to TRBJ2-5; TRBD2 aligns across 12 bases. CDR1 and CDR2 (germline): SGHRS, YFSETQ. The CDR3 consists of 15 residues. J gave up 5 bases and V 2 bases, and 4 bases lay outside the gene matches. The CDR3 DNA is TGCGCCAGCAGCTTAAGGACTAGCGGGACGGAGACCCAGTACTTC. Its translation is CASSLRTSGTETQYF. The full variable domain, completed using reference TRBV5-1 and TRBJ2-5, is KAGVTQTPRYLIKTRGQQVTLSCSPISGHRSVSWYQQTPGQGLQFLFEYFSETQRNKGNFPGRFSGRQFSNSRSEMNVSTLELGDSALYLCASSLRTSGTETQYFGPGTRLLVL.

The chain recombines TRBV15 with TRBJ2-3; TRBD2 aligns across 10 bases. V shed 5 bases and J 4 bases; nucleotides not matched to a gene: 18. The germline CDR1 and CDR2 sequences are LNHNV and YYDKDF (reference sequence). The CDR3 is 19 amino acids. CDR3 bases: TGTGCCACCAGCGCGACGGGAGGGCGGGCTAGCGGGAGTGCAGATACGCAGTATTTT. It translates to CATSATGGRASGSADTQYF.

The chain uses TRBV7-9 and TRBJ2-7; 13 bases fit TRBD2. Germline lookup yields CDR1 SEHNR and CDR2 FQNEAQ (reference sequence). The junction had 6 bases not matched to a gene; V was cut back by 5 bases and J by 5 bases. CDR3 length: 15 residues. This CDR3 reads CASSHWTSGSHEQYF. For the CDR3, the DNA is TGTGCCAGCAGCCACTGGACTAGCGGGAGTCACGAGCAGTACTTC.

V usage is TRBV28 and J usage is TRBJ2-1; 10 bases agree with TRBD1. Germline V lookup: CDR1 MDHEN, CDR2 SYDVKM. The junction had 12 bases not matched to a gene; V was cut back by 8 bases and J by 8 bases. The CDR3 loop spans 15 amino acids. The CDR3 loop is CASRRVGQGVDEQFF. Written as DNA, the CDR3 is TGTGCCAGCCGAAGGGTAGGACAGGGGGTTGATGAGCAGTTCTTC. Combining the CDR3 with reference TRBV28 and TRBJ2-1 gives the whole variable domain DVKVTQSSRYLVKRTGEKVFLECVQDMDHENMFWYRQDPGLGLRLIYFSYDVKMKEKGDIPEGYSVSREKKERFSLILESASTNQTSMYLCASRRVGQGVDEQFFGPGTRLTVL.

The chain joins TRBV3-1 (or the pseudogene TRBV3-2) to TRBJ1-2; possible D gene TRBD1, 5 bases. The V end was cut by 5 bases, the J end by 8 bases, with 18 bases between. The germline V gene has CDR1 LGHDT and CDR2 YNNKEL (reference sequence). This CDR3 spans 14 amino acids. CDR3: CASSARQSSGGYTF. The CDR3 nucleotides read TGTGCCAGCAGCGCCCGACAGAGCTCAGGGGGCTACACCTTC.

The rearrangement uses TRBV5-1 and TRBJ2-7, with 7 nucleotides matching TRBD1. This CDR3 has 15 amino acids. The ends lost 3 bases at V and 2 bases at J; junction bases unmatched: 8. Germline values: CDR1 SGHRS, CDR2 YFSETQ. DNA for the CDR3: TGCGCCAGCAGCTCCGGCAACAGGGGTCCCTACGAGCAGTACTTC. Residues: CASSSGNRGPYEQYF.

Remarks on this clone: Other DNA sequences in the sample encode the same CDR3. This chain joins TRBV3-1 (or the pseudogene TRBV3-2) and TRBJ2-7; D call uncertain. Trimming shortened V by 1 base and J by 5 bases, and 3 bases separated the two germline ends. Germline CDR1 and CDR2: LGHDT and YNNKEL (reference sequence). The CDR3 sequence is 11 residues long. CDR3 residues: CASSQVNEQYF. The DNA of the CDR3 is TGTGCCAGCAGCCAAGTCAACGAGCAGTACTTC.

This chain links TRBV5-1 with TRBJ2-1; weak D call: TRBD1 (6 bases). The CDR3 consists of 11 residues. The germline CDR1 and CDR2 sequences are SGHRS and YFSETQ. Trimming cost V 6 bases and J 7 bases, with 8 bases left between them. CDR3 region: CASKGGNEQFF. The CDR3 region has the DNA TGCGCCAGCAAAGGGGGAAATGAGCAGTTCTTC.

The CDR3 loop reads CASSLGQASYGYTF. The DNA for the CDR3 is TGTGCCAGCAGCCTAGGACAGGCTTCCTATGGCTACACCTTC. This chain uses TRBV7-9 with TRBJ1-2; 7 nucleotides line up with TRBD1. Per the germline V gene, CDR1 is SEHNR and CDR2 is FQNEAQ (reference sequence). V was pared by 5 bases and J by 4 bases, with 7 bases of the junction left unmatched. This CDR3 has 14 amino acids.

This chain joins TRBV3-1 (or the pseudogene TRBV3-2) and TRBJ2-5; D is unclear. The CDR3 is made up of 15 amino acids. CDR1 LGHDT and CDR2 YNNKEL come from the germline V gene (reference sequence). With 1 base removed from V and 0 bases from J, the gap between germline ends came to 9 bases. The CDR3 region is CASSQVAVYQETQYF. In DNA form, the CDR3 reads TGTGCCAGCAGCCAAGTGGCAGTTTACCAAGAGACCCAGTACTTC.

The chain links TRBV6-5 to TRBJ2-7; TRBD2 might be the D (5 bases). The V end was cut by 8 bases, the J end by 2 bases, with 13 bases between. The CDR3 length is 13 residues. Per the germline V gene, CDR1 is MNHEY and CDR2 is SVGAGI. CDR3 bases: TGTGCCAGCGCGGCGGCCGGGGCCTACGAGCAGTACTTC. It is translated as CASAAAGAYEQYF.

The chain joins TRBV5-1 to TRBJ1-4, with no clear D. This CDR3 contains 15 residues. V gave up 2 bases and J gave up 7 bases, with 15 bases separating them. The germline V gene encodes CDR1 SGHRS and CDR2 YFSETQ. The CDR3 sequence is CASSFSAGVREKLFF. CDR3 nucleotides: TGCGCCAGCAGCTTTTCCGCCGGGGTTCGTGAAAAACTGTTTTTT.

This chain links TRBV7-9 with TRBJ2-3; D may be TRBD1 (5 bases). Trimming pared 3 bases from V and 5 bases from J, leaving 6 bases between. This CDR3 contains 12 residues. CDR1 SEHNR and CDR2 FQNEAQ come from the germline V gene (reference sequence). The CDR3 sequence is CASSFQGDTQYF. The CDR3 coding sequence is TGTGCCAGCAGCTTTCAGGGAGATACGCAGTATTTT.

The chain carries TRBV5-1 and TRBJ1-2, with D maybe TRBD1 (5 bases). This CDR3 spans 14 amino acids. Trimming took off 2 bases at V and 6 bases at J, with 14 bases between the two ends. Germline V gives CDR1 SGHRS, CDR2 YFSETQ. Written as DNA, the CDR3 is TGCGCCAGCAGCTTTACGGGGGGAAGGAATGGCTACACCTTC. Translating gives CASSFTGGRNGYTF.

This chain joins TRBV29-1 and TRBJ1-4; D is uncertain. CDR3 length equals 16 residues. V was clipped by 1 base and J by 5 bases, with 17 bases between them. Germline loops: CDR1 SQVTM, CDR2 ANQGSEA. CDR3: CSVEGYPTAGNEKLFF. The CDR3 DNA is TGCAGCGTTGAAGGTTACCCGACGGCGGGGAATGAAAAACTGTTTTTT.

V gene TRBV5-1 combines with J gene TRBJ2-2; 8 nucleotides agree with TRBD1. Unmatched junction bases numbered 5, after V lost 3 bases and J lost 4 bases. The CDR3 has 15 amino acids. Looked up from germline, CDR1 is SGHRS and CDR2 is YFSETQ. CDR3 amino acids: CASSSQGAGTGELFF. CDR3 coding DNA: TGCGCCAGCAGCTCCCAGGGGGCGGGCACCGGGGAGCTGTTTTTT.

The CDR3, as DNA: TGTGCCAGCACTCCTCGGGGGACCTACGAGCAGTACTTC. It yields the protein CASTPRGTYEQYF. The chain couples TRBV5-8 to TRBJ2-7; TRBD2 is a possible D gene (6 bases). This CDR3 has 13 amino acids. The V and J ends lost 6 bases and 2 bases respectively, with 12 bases between them. Germline V gene sequence: CDR1 SGHTS, CDR2 YDEGEE.